The next 3 T cell receptor beta chains were all read from a single sample in a study of technical replicates of blood from a few donors. This table comes from immunoSEQ multiplex PCR, and its TCRdb copy is limited to in-frame clones, with some not included. The sample holds about 99,000 clones, around 96% seen once. The sequenced material came from T cells isolated from PBMCs. The origin of the receptors is a human donor in good health.

CDR3 in DNA: TGTGCCAGCAGCCTTAGCTGGGGAGTTATTTACCAAGAGACCCAGTACTTC. This gives the protein CASSLSWGVIYQETQYF. This chain joins TRBV5-8 and TRBJ2-5; tentatively, D is TRBD2 (5 bases). This CDR3 region has 17 residues. The germline gives CDR1 SGHTS, CDR2 YDEGEE. The V gene lost 4 bases and the J gene lost 0 bases, with 19 bases spanning the gap.

The rearrangement joins TRBV6-4 to TRBJ2-2, with 7 bases fitting TRBD2. This CDR3 spans 16 amino acids. Germline V gene lookup returns CDR1 MRHNA and CDR2 SNTAGT. V gave up 2 bases and J gave up 1 base; unmatched junction bases: 4. CDR3 region: CASSDAAGENTGELFF. The CDR3 bases are TGTGCCAGCAGTGACGCGGCGGGAGAGAACACCGGGGAGCTGTTTTTT.

The table lists this clone with a few counts. The rearrangement links TRBV30 to TRBJ1-1; D is undetermined. Trimming took off 0 bases at V and 11 bases at J, with 16 bases between the two ends. Germline V gene sequence: CDR1 GTSNPN, CDR2 SVGIG (reference sequence). The CDR3 is made up of 13 amino acids. The CDR3 sequence: CAWSVLEEAGAFF. DNA for the CDR3: TGTGCCTGGAGTGTACTCGAGGAGGCCGGGGCTTTCTTT.